These 6 T cell receptor beta chains were sequenced from one sample in a study of cytomegalovirus exposure and HLA in healthy donors. Use of 60 Vbeta and 13 Jbeta primers characterized the PCR. TCRdb keeps only in-frame clones here, not all; method: immunoSEQ multiplex PCR. The sample has 100,000 to 150,000 clones, approximately 79% seen once. The sequenced sample was PBMCs. These receptors all come from a man under 40 in good health and CMV-seronegative.

V usage is TRBV4-2 and J usage is TRBJ2-1; 14 bases agree with TRBD2. Per germline, CDR1 LGHNA and CDR2 YNFKEQ. The CDR3 extends over 19 amino acids. V gave up 0 bases and J gave up 2 bases; unmatched junction bases: 6. The CDR3 sequence: CASSQDRETSGGAYNEQFF. The CDR3 DNA is TGTGCCAGCAGCCAAGATCGGGAGACTAGCGGGGGGGCCTACAATGAGCAGTTCTTC.

This clone was counted once. The gene calls are TRBV7-6 and TRBJ2-4; a weak D match, TRBD2 (5 bases). The germline V and J ends were trimmed by 5 bases and 6 bases, with 11 bases remaining between them. CDR3 length: 13 residues. Germline CDR1 SGHVS, CDR2 FNYEAQ. CDR3 sequence: CASSPGRGNIQYF. In nucleotides, the CDR3 is TGTGCCAGCAGCCCCGGACGGGGAAACATTCAGTACTTC. Full variable domain (outside the CDR3, taken from reference TRBV7-6 and TRBJ2-4): GAGVSQSPRYKVTKRGQDVALRCDPISGHVSLYWYRQALGQGPEFLTYFNYEAQQDKSGLPNDRFSAERPEGSISTLTIQRTEQRDSAMYRCASSPGRGNIQYFGAGTRLSVL.

This clone was seen only a few times. The genes are TRBV18 and TRBJ1-1; 7 nucleotides match TRBD1. The germline gives CDR1 KGHSH, CDR2 LQKENI. The CDR3 runs 17 residues. With V trimmed by 6 bases and J by 5 bases, 18 bases remained unmatched. CDR3 region: CASSYRGGAGGVTEAFF. CDR3 DNA: TGTGCCAGCTCTTATAGAGGGGGCGCGGGGGGTGTTACTGAAGCTTTCTTT. Filled out from reference TRBV18 and TRBJ1-1, the complete variable domain reads NAGVMQNPRHLVRRRGQEARLRCSPMKGHSHVYWYRQLPEEGLKFMVYLQKENIIDESGMPKERFSAEFPKEGPSILRIQQVVRGDSAAYFCASSYRGGAGGVTEAFFGQGTRLTVV.

The V call is TRBV28, the J call TRBJ1-5, with D perhaps TRBD1 (6 bases). Germline CDR1 MDHEN, CDR2 SYDVKM. The CDR3 totals 15 residues. The V gene lost 3 bases and the J gene lost 5 bases, with 14 bases spanning the gap. The CDR3 spells CASSLLSGAHQPQHF. CDR3 bases: TGTGCCAGCAGTTTGCTTTCAGGGGCCCATCAGCCCCAGCATTTT.

This chain connects TRBV29-1 to TRBJ2-7; possibly TRBD1 for D (6 bases). The germline V gene encodes CDR1 SQVTM and CDR2 ANQGSEA. Trimming shortened V by 4 bases and J by 4 bases, and 23 bases separated the two germline ends. This CDR3 region has 16 residues. CDR3 residues: CSVAAQNKQGRYEQYF. DNA for the CDR3: TGCAGCGTTGCCGCTCAAAATAAACAGGGCAGGTACGAGCAGTACTTC.

The gene calls are TRBV5-6 and TRBJ2-7; TRBD1 matches 7 bases. With 4 bases clipped from V and 2 bases from J, the junction kept 9 bases outside the gene matches. Germline V CDR1 and CDR2: SGHDT, YYEEEE. This CDR3 has 15 amino acids. The CDR3 sequence is CASSRTGELTYEQYF. DNA of the CDR3: TGTGCCAGCAGCAGAACAGGGGAATTGACCTACGAGCAGTACTTC.